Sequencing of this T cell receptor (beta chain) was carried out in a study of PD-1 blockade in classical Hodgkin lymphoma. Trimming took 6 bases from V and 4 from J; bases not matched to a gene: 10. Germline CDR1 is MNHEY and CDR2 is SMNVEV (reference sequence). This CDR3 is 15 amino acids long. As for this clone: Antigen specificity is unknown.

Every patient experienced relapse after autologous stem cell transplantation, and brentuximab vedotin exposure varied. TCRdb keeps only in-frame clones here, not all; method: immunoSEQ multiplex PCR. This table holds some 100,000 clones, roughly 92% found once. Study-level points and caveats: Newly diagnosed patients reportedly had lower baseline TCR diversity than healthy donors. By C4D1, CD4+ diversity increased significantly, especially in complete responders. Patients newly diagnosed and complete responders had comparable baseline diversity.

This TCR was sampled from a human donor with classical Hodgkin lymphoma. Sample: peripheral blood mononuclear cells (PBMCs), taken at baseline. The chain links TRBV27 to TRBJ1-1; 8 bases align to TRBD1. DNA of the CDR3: TGTGCCAGCAGCCCACCAGGGGGCGAGTTCACTGAAGCTTTCTTT. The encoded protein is CASSPPGGEFTEAFF.